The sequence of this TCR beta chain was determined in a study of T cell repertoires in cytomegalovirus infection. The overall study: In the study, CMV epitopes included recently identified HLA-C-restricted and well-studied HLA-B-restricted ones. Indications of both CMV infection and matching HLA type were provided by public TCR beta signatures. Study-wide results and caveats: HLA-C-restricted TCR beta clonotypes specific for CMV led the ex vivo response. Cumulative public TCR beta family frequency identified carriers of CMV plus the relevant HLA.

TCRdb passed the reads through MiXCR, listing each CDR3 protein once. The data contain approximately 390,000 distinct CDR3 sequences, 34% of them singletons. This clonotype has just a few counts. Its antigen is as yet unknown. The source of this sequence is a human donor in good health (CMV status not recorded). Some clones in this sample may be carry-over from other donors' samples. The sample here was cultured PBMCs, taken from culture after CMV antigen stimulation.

The CDR3 here is CASSSREPLPETQYF. The CDR3 region has the DNA TGTGCCAGCAGCTCCCGGGAGCCGTTACCAGAGACCCAGTACTTC. The chain couples TRBV7-9 to TRBJ2-5; perhaps TRBD2 as D (6 bases). This CDR3 spans 15 amino acids. Trimming stripped 4 bases from V and 4 bases from J, with 16 bases between. CDR1 and CDR2 from the germline V gene are SEHNR and FQNEAQ (reference sequence).